This passage covers 17 T cell receptor beta chains from one sample sequenced in a study of blood T cell repertoires in COVID-19. The protocol was immunoSEQ multiplex PCR, while the TCRdb copy is restricted to in-frame clones and leaves out a portion. The sample shows tens of thousands of clones, about three quarters of them seen only once. Sample: peripheral blood. Receptors originate from a man between 65 and 85 years old with active or convalescent COVID-19.

This sequence joins TRBV7-9 and TRBJ2-3; D might be TRBD2 (6 bases). V was cut by 2 bases and J by 0 bases, with 9 bases left in between. The germline V gene encodes CDR1 SEHNR and CDR2 FQNEAQ (reference sequence). This CDR3 is 15 amino acids long. The CDR3 coding sequence is TGTGCCAGCAGCTTAACCGGGACTAGCACAGATACGCAGTATTTT. It translates to CASSLTGTSTDTQYF.

This clone was recorded a few times. The chain recombines TRBV4-2 with TRBJ2-7; D ambiguous. The length of the CDR3 is 15 residues. Trimming shortened V by 0 bases and J by 3 bases, and 12 bases separated the two germline ends. Germline V CDR1 and CDR2: LGHNA, YNFKEQ. CDR3 loop: CASSQEVDNIYEQYF. In DNA form, the CDR3 reads TGTGCCAGCAGCCAAGAAGTTGACAATATCTACGAGCAGTACTTC.

The J gene is TRBJ2-1, the V gene TRBV27; TRBD2 matches 10 bases. CDR3 size: 14 residues. The germline V gene encodes CDR1 MNHEY and CDR2 SMNVEV (reference sequence). After removal of 5 bases from V and 8 bases from J, the junction contained 6 bases not matched to a gene. The CDR3 DNA is TGTGCCAGCAGTCCGGGACTAGCGAACGATGAGCAGTTCTTC. Translated: CASSPGLANDEQFF.

The V gene is TRBV28, the J gene TRBJ2-7, with no clear D. V lost 2 bases and J lost 0, with 14 bases in between. Looked up from germline, CDR1 is MDHEN and CDR2 is SYDVKM. The CDR3 loop spans 16 amino acids. The CDR3 DNA is TGTGCCAGCAGTTTACAGGTCGGCCCGCTCTCCTACGAGCAGTACTTC. It yields the protein CASSLQVGPLSYEQYF.

This rearrangement joins TRBV11-2 to TRBJ2-3, with 10 bases identical to TRBD2. Germline CDR1 SGHAT, CDR2 FQNNGV. J was trimmed by 4 bases and V by 4 bases; bases with no gene match: 8. The CDR3 totals 16 residues. The CDR3 sequence is CASSSEGSGRSDTQYF. CDR3 sequence (DNA): TGTGCCAGCAGCTCCGAGGGTAGCGGGAGGTCAGATACGCAGTATTTT.

V and J are TRBV19 and TRBJ2-7, with unresolved D. Trimming shortened V by 4 bases and J by 6 bases, and 10 bases separated the two germline ends. The CDR3 spans 12 residues. Germline lookup yields CDR1 LNHDA and CDR2 SQIVND (reference sequence). The CDR3 DNA sequence: TGTGCCAGTAGTAACCGTCGAGGCGAGCAGTACTTC. The encoded protein is CASSNRRGEQYF.

The chain carries TRBV7-9 and TRBJ1-2, with 11 positions matching TRBD1. The junction had 10 bases not matched to a gene; V was cut back by 4 bases and J by 12 bases. The CDR3 consists of 14 residues. Germline V CDR1 and CDR2: SEHNR, FQNEAQ (reference sequence). Here the CDR3 reads CASSSWTGGWSNTF. In DNA, the CDR3 is TGTGCCAGCAGCTCCTGGACAGGGGGCTGGTCGAACACCTTC.

The chain has TRBV2 and TRBJ2-7; D is possibly TRBD2 (7 bases). CDR3 length: 15 residues. The V end lost 6 bases, the J end lost 6 bases, and 21 bases lay between the germline ends. Germline CDR1 and CDR2: SNHLY and FYNNEI. CDR3 DNA: TGTGCCAGCAGCCGAAGCCGGGGGGCGCTCCTCGAGCAGTACTTC. Protein: CASSRSRGALLEQYF. The whole variable domain, remainder taken from reference TRBV2 and TRBJ2-7, is EPEVTQTPSHQVTQMGQEVILRCVPISNHLYFYWYRQILGQKVEFLVSFYNNEISEKSEIFDDQFSVERPDGSNFTLKIRSTKLEDSAMYFCASSRSRGALLEQYFGPGTRLTVT.

The chain carries TRBV14 and TRBJ1-2; D may be TRBD1 (5 bases). The germline V gene encodes CDR1 SGHDN and CDR2 FVKESK. The ends were cut back, 4 bases at V and 3 bases at J, with 21 bases in the middle. The CDR3 has 17 residues. The CDR3 DNA reads as TGTGCCAGCAGCCCTCGGGGGATCAGTGGACGCGACTATGGCTACACCTTC. This translates into CASSPRGISGRDYGYTF.

Only a few counts were recorded for this clone. CDR3 region: CASSPRTRNYGYTF. In DNA form, the CDR3 reads TGTGCCAGCTCACCCCGAACCAGGAACTATGGCTACACCTTC. The J gene is TRBJ1-2, the V gene TRBV18; D gene unclear. The germline V gene encodes CDR1 KGHSH and CDR2 LQKENI. The CDR3 totals 14 residues. V lost 3 bases and J lost 2, with 10 bases in between.

The genes are TRBV18 and TRBJ1-1, with 7 bases fitting TRBD1. V was clipped by 2 bases and J by 6 bases; unmatched bases: 6. Germline V gene data show CDR1 as KGHSH and CDR2 as LQKENI. The CDR3 has 14 amino acids. The CDR3 sequence: CASSPINRGSEAFF. The DNA of the CDR3 is TGTGCCAGCTCACCAATAAACAGGGGCTCTGAAGCTTTCTTT.

V is TRBV7-2 and J is TRBJ2-7, with 8 bases that match TRBD1. The ends lost 1 base at V and 6 bases at J; junction bases unmatched: 5. CDR1 SGHTA and CDR2 FQGNSA come from the germline V gene. The CDR3 is 14 amino acids. The CDR3, as DNA: TGTGCCAGCAGCTTAGGGCAGGGGGCTGTCGAGCAGTACTTC. Residues: CASSLGQGAVEQYF.

In its sample, this clone was seen many times. The chain joins TRBV6-5 to TRBJ2-1, with D possibly matching TRBD2 (5 bases). Trimming left V 6 bases short and J 2 bases short, with 8 bases between. This CDR3 has 13 amino acids. Germline values: CDR1 MNHEY, CDR2 SVGAGI. This chain's CDR3 is CASSHGAYNEQFF. The CDR3 nucleotides are TGTGCCAGCAGCCACGGGGCCTACAATGAGCAGTTCTTC.

The chain has TRBV5-6 and TRBJ2-7; 7 positions agree with TRBD1. CDR3 length: 15 residues. Trimming removed 4 bases from V and 0 bases from J; junction bases left unmatched: 7. Germline loops: CDR1 SGHDT, CDR2 YYEEEE. CDR3 sequence: CASSLLDRSSYEQYF. The DNA of the CDR3 is TGTGCCAGCAGCCTATTGGACAGGAGCTCCTACGAGCAGTACTTC.

The chain uses TRBV7-9 and TRBJ2-1; 8 bases align to TRBD1. J gave up 8 bases and V 7 bases, and 10 bases lay outside the gene matches. This CDR3 region has 14 residues. Germline CDR1 SEHNR, CDR2 FQNEAQ (reference sequence). The CDR3 sequence: CASTTGTGWHEQFF. DNA for the CDR3: TGTGCCAGCACCACCGGGACAGGATGGCATGAGCAGTTCTTC.

This chain uses TRBV9 with TRBJ2-4, with TRBD2 matching 7 bases. V lost 4 bases and J lost 16; bases outside the gene matches: 11. Germline-derived CDR1 and CDR2 are SGDLS and YYNGEE. The CDR3 length is 12 residues. CDR3 in DNA: TGTGCCAGCAGCCCTCCGACTAGCTCCGACTACTTC. Protein: CASSPPTSSDYF. Filled out from reference TRBV9 and TRBJ2-4, the complete variable domain reads DSGVTQTPKHLITATGQRVTLRCSPRSGDLSVYWYQQSLDQGLQFLIQYYNGEERAKGNILERFSAQQFPDLHSELNLSSLELGDSALYFCASSPPTSSDYFGAGTRLSVL.

This clone appeared a few times. This chain connects TRBV10-3 to TRBJ1-1; the D is unclear. Germline V gives CDR1 ENHRY, CDR2 SYGVKD. CDR3 length: 13 amino acids. V was pared by 4 bases and J by 2 bases, with 8 bases between. As DNA, the CDR3 is TGTGCCATCAGTGGAACGGGAAACACTGAAGCTTTCTTT. It yields the protein CAISGTGNTEAFF.